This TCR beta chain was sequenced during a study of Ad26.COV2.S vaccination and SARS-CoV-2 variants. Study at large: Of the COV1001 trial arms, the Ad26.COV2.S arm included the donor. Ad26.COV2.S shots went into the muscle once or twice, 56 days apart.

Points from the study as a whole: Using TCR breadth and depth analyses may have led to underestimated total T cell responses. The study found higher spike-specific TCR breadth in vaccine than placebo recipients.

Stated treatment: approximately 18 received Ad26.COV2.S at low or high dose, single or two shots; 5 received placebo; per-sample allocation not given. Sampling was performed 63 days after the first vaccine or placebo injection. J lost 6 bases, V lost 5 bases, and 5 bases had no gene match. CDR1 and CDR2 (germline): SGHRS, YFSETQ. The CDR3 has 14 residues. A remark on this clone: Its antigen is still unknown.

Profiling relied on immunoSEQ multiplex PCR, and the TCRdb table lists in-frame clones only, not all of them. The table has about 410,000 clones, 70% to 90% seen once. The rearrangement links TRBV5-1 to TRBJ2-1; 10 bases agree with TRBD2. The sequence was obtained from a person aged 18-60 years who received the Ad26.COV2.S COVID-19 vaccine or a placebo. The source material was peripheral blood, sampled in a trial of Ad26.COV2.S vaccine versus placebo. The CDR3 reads CASRKGLASNEQFF. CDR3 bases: TGCGCCAGCAGGAAGGGACTAGCGTCCAATGAGCAGTTCTTC.